The 11 T cell receptor beta chains below come from one sample, sequenced in a study of T cells in women clearing cervical HPV infection. TCRdb's table, derived via immunoSEQ multiplex PCR, lists solely in-frame clones and lacks some. The sample's table shows over 15,000 clones. Sequenced input: blood buffy coat. The source of these receptors is a woman aged 18 to 69 with a cervical HPV16 infection that either progressed to CIN3+ or cleared (not recorded which).

The covered CDR3 bases are TGTGCCTGGGCCCACGCAGGGGAGAACTATGGC. Its translation is CAWAHAGENYG. The entire CDR3 is CAWAHAGENYGYTF. This chain joins TRBV30 and TRBJ1-2; a weak D match, TRBD1 (6 bases). The read ends 3 residues shy of where the CDR3 ends; the end is completed using the germline J gene. The germline V gene encodes CDR1 GTSNPN and CDR2 SVGIG (reference sequence). CDR3 length: 14 residues. Trimming shortened V by 5 bases and J by 2 bases, and 15 bases separated the two germline ends.

Note on this clone: The read terminates 3 residues before the CDR3 end, so the remaining end is supplied by the germline J gene. The rearrangement uses TRBV3-1 (or the pseudogene TRBV3-2) and TRBJ2-1; D perhaps matches TRBD2 (6 bases). The ends were cut back, 1 base at V and 0 bases at J, with 16 bases in the middle. Looked up from germline, CDR1 is LGHDT and CDR2 is YNNKEL (reference sequence). The CDR3 covers 18 residues. The CDR3 reads CASSQGWAGSTSYNEQFF. The DNA read from the CDR3 is TGTGCCAGCAGCCAAGGATGGGCGGGGTCGACCTCCTACAATGAG.

Concerning this clone: The read terminates 3 residues before the CDR3 end, so the remaining end is supplied by the germline J gene. This chain joins TRBV2 and TRBJ2-3; 8 nucleotides agree with TRBD2. This CDR3 is built from 15 residues. V was pared by 6 bases and J by 2 bases, with 7 bases of the junction left unmatched. CDR1 is SNHLY, CDR2 FYNNEI, per germline. Incomplete CDR3 DNA: TGTGCCAGCAGCCCCCTTAGCGGGGTCACAGATACG. Protein: CASSPLSGVTDT. The whole CDR3 protein reads CASSPLSGVTDTQYF.

A remark on this clone: The read is 3 residues too short to cover the CDR3 end, so that end is filled in from the germline J gene. The rearrangement uses TRBV6-1 and TRBJ1-2; the D gene is possibly TRBD1 (6 bases). This CDR3 contains 13 residues. Germline assignment: CDR1 MNHNS and CDR2 SASEGT. V dropped 4 bases and J dropped 3 bases, with 9 bases sitting between them. The sequenced CDR3 bases are TGTGCCAGCAGTGGACAGGTTGACTATGGC. Translated, it gives CASSGQVDYG. In full, the CDR3 reads CASSGQVDYGYTF.

With respect to this clone: The sequenced fragment ends 3 residues before the CDR3 boundary, so the rest is inferred from the germline J gene. This chain connects TRBV20-1 to TRBJ1-2; 9 bases align to TRBD1. The germline gives CDR1 DFQATT, CDR2 SNEGSKA (reference sequence). V lost 0 bases and J lost 7; bases outside the gene matches: 9. The CDR3 is 15 residues long. The part of the CDR3 DNA that was read is TGCAGTGCTAGAGATGGGGGGACAGGGTTAGGTGGC. Protein: CSARDGGTGLGG. From start to end, the CDR3 is CSARDGGTGLGGYTF.

A remark on this clone: The CDR3 end falls 3 residues outside the read, so it is completed with the germline J gene. The chain combines TRBV19 with TRBJ2-7; D might be TRBD1 (5 bases). This CDR3 region has 13 residues. Trimming left V 5 bases short and J 3 bases short, with 11 bases between. Germline V gene lookup returns CDR1 LNHDA and CDR2 SQIVND (reference sequence). The DNA read from the CDR3 is TGTGCCAGTAGTTCACAGGCAGACTACGAG. It encodes CASSSQADYE. The full CDR3 is CASSSQADYEQYF.

Details on this clone: The read terminates 3 residues ahead of where the CDR3 ends, so the germline J gene completes it. Other DNA sequences in this specimen translate into the identical CDR3. This chain joins TRBV18 and TRBJ2-5, with D tentatively TRBD1 (6 bases). The V gene's germline CDR1 is KGHSH and CDR2 LQKENI. Trimming stripped 0 bases from V and 5 bases from J, with 13 bases between. The CDR3 length is 15 residues. CDR3 sequence reads: CASSPPNQGLETQYF. The part of the CDR3 DNA that was read is TGTGCCAGCTCACCACCGAATCAGGGGTTGGAGACC.

About this clone: Read data end 3 residues before the CDR3 end; the end is taken from the germline J gene. The chain combines TRBV2 with TRBJ1-2; weak D call: TRBD1 (5 bases). This CDR3 has 13 amino acids. Germline-derived CDR1 and CDR2 are SNHLY and FYNNEI. V lost 1 base and J lost 4, with 7 bases in between. The CDR3 bases that were read are TGTGCCAGCAGTGAAGAGGGGATCTATGGC. Its protein is CASSEEGIYG. From start to end, the CDR3 is CASSEEGIYGYTF. Full variable domain (outside the CDR3, taken from reference TRBV2 and TRBJ1-2): EPEVTQTPSHQVTQMGQEVILRCVPISNHLYFYWYRQILGQKVEFLVSFYNNEISEKSEIFDDQFSVERPDGSNFTLKIRSTKLEDSAMYFCASSEEGIYGYTFGSGTRLTVV.

Comments on this clone: The read halts 3 residues ahead of the CDR3 end, with the missing end drawn from the germline J gene. The chain combines TRBV20-1 with TRBJ2-3; possibly TRBD2 for D (6 bases). This CDR3 is built from 12 residues. Germline values: CDR1 DFQATT, CDR2 SNEGSKA (reference sequence). CDR3 amino acids: CSARDPGGAQYF. Partial CDR3 DNA: TGCAGTGCTAGAGATCCTGGAGGGGCG.

A note on this clone: The sequenced fragment ends 3 residues before the CDR3 boundary, so the rest is inferred from the germline J gene. This chain connects TRBV5-8 to TRBJ2-1; tentatively, D is TRBD2 (6 bases). Per germline, CDR1 SGHTS and CDR2 YDEGEE. V lost 4 bases and J lost 3, with 14 bases in between. CDR3 length equals 15 residues. This chain's CDR3 is CASSPLWRGYNEQFF. The sequenced CDR3 bases are TGTGCCAGCAGCCCTCTTTGGCGGGGCTACAATGAG.

About this clone: The read halts 3 residues ahead of the CDR3 end, with the missing end drawn from the germline J gene. The chain employs TRBV12-5 and TRBJ2-1; 11 nucleotides align to TRBD2. CDR3 length equals 15 residues. CDR1 is LGHNT, CDR2 FRNRAP, per germline. The V gene end was trimmed by 3 bases and the J gene end by 5 bases; junction bases not matched to a gene: 3. Incomplete CDR3 DNA: TGTGCTAGTGGTTTAAGACTAGCGGGGAACAATGAG. Its protein is CASGLRLAGNNE. The whole CDR3 region reads CASGLRLAGNNEQFF.